A selection of T cell receptor beta chains follows, all from one sample in a study of blood T cells in healthy people across ages. TCRdb used MiXCR to reprocess the 5' RACE reads, holding one entry per CDR3 protein. Of 650,000 to 1,000,000 distinct CDR3 sequences listed, around half are singletons. Sample: blood. These receptor sequences come from an older man in good health. Both conserved end residues are part of each CDR3. The order of the fields is J gene, clone size, V gene, D gene, CDR3 DNA, CDR3 protein. D genes are given only for firm matches. Rows may omit the clone size; those that give it use once, few, many or a size class.

>TRBJ2-3|NA|TRBV20-1|NA
TGCAGTGCTAGAGGCCTCGGACAGAGACCTAGCACAGATACGCAGTATTTT
CSARGLGQRPSTDTQYF
>TRBJ2-3|few|TRBV7-2|NA
TGTGCCAGCATCCTGGGGGCAGCCACAGATACGCAGTATTTT
CASILGAATDTQYF
>TRBJ2-1|few|TRBV28|NA
TGTGCCAGCAGTCTATCTCTATGGAATTACAATGAGCAGTTCTTC
CASSLSLWNYNEQFF
>TRBJ1-2|few|TRBV21-1|NA
TGTGCCAGCAGCAAAATGGGTCTCAGGGATGGCTATGGCTACACCTTC
CASSKMGLRDGYGYTF
>TRBJ2-1|NA|TRBV24-1|NA
TGTGCCACCAGTGATCCTGACCCCGATGAGCAGTTCTTC
CATSDPDPDEQFF
>TRBJ2-1|once|TRBV20-1|TRBD2
TGCAGTGCTAGACCGACTAGCGGGAGCGGAGAGACCCAGTTCTTC
CSARPTSGSGETQFF
>TRBJ2-6|once|TRBV7-8|TRBD1
TGTGCCAGCAGCCGGGACAGGCCCTCTGGGGCCAACGTCCTGACTTTC
CASSRDRPSGANVLTF
>TRBJ2-3|NA|TRBV2|NA
TGTGCCAGCATCCGGCCGGAGGGCACAGATACGCAGTATTTT
CASIRPEGTDTQYF
>TRBJ2-3|NA|TRBV5-5|TRBD2
TGTGCCAGCAGCTTCCGAATCGAGGGACTAGCCTACACAGATACGCAGTATTTT
CASSFRIEGLAYTDTQYF
>TRBJ2-7|NA|TRBV12-3/TRBV12-4|NA
TGTGCCAGCAGTTTAGTAGCGGGACAGGACCTCTACGAGCAGTACTTC
CASSLVAGQDLYEQYF
>TRBJ2-7|many|TRBV12-3/TRBV12-4|NA
TGTGCCAGCAGTTTAATGTCGCAGACGGGATACGAGCAGTACTTC
CASSLMSQTGYEQYF
>TRBJ1-2|NA|TRBV4-1|NA
TGCGCCAGCAGCCAAGTATCGGCGACGTGGGGATCCTATGGCTACACCTTC
CASSQVSATWGSYGYTF
>TRBJ1-5|NA|TRBV20-1|NA
TGCAGTGCTAGAGAGGCCTTTGCAGGAGAGCAGCCCCAGCATTTT
CSAREAFAGEQPQHF
>TRBJ2-7|NA|TRBV7-9|NA
TGTGCCAGCAGCTTAATAGTAGAGCGTTCCTACGAGCAGTACTTC
CASSLIVERSYEQYF
>TRBJ2-7|few|TRBV7-2|TRBD2
TGTGCCAGCAGCTTCGTACTAGCGGCCTCCTACGAGCAGTACTTC
CASSFVLAASYEQYF
>TRBJ2-4|NA|TRBV28|NA
TGTGCCAGCAGTTTAAACCGCCACAAGCAGTACTTC
CASSLNRHKQYF
>TRBJ2-3|NA|TRBV6-5|NA
TGTGCCAGCAGCCGGGACTCTCTCACAGATATGCAGTATTTT
CASSRDSLTDMQYF
>TRBJ2-1|few|TRBV9|NA
TGTGCCAGCAGCGTAGGGCCTCGGGTCGGCATTCGAGCAAGGGCGTACAATGAGCAGTTCTTC
CASSVGPRVGIRARAYNEQFF
>TRBJ2-7|few|TRBV4-2|TRBD2
TGTGCCAGCAGCCAAGAAGGGGGACTAGCGGCTTACAATGAGCAGTACTTC
CASSQEGGLAAYNEQYF
>TRBJ2-2|NA|TRBV14|TRBD2
TGTGCCAGCAGCTGGGACTACGCTACCGGGGAGCTGTTTTTT
CASSWDYATGELFF
>TRBJ1-1|NA|TRBV11-3|NA
TGTGCCAGCAGCCGTCCGAGCCAGGGTGAAGCTTTCTTT
CASSRPSQGEAFF
>TRBJ2-5|NA|TRBV20-1|TRBD2
TGCAGTGCTTGGGGGAACCCCGGGAGGTTTCAAGAGACCCAGTACTTC
CSAWGNPGRFQETQYF
>TRBJ2-1|few|TRBV5-1|NA
TGCGCCAGCAGGACGGACGTAGACAATGAGCAGTTCTTC
CASRTDVDNEQFF
>TRBJ2-1|few|TRBV12-3/TRBV12-4|NA
TGTGCCAGCACCCGGCAGATACACAATGAGCAGTTCTTC
CASTRQIHNEQFF
>TRBJ1-4|NA|TRBV2|NA
TGTGCCAGCACCAGAAACCCGGGGGTGGATAATGAAAAACTGTTTTTT
CASTRNPGVDNEKLFF
>TRBJ2-3|NA|TRBV28|TRBD2
TGTGCCAGCGCCTCGGGAGGCCCTGTACTGGATACGCAGTATTTT
CASASGGPVLDTQYF
>TRBJ2-5|few|TRBV20-1|TRBD2
TGCAGTGCTGACGGACTAGCGGGAGTAGAGACCCAGTACTTC
CSADGLAGVETQYF
>TRBJ1-5|NA|TRBV6-2/TRBV6-3|TRBD1
TGTGCCAGCAGTACCAACCGGGACAGGGGCAATCAGCCCCAGCATTTT
CASSTNRDRGNQPQHF
>TRBJ2-4|many|TRBV5-1|NA
TGCGCCAGCAGTGTGGAGGCAGGGGCGGCCAAAAACATTCAGTACTTC
CASSVEAGAAKNIQYF
>TRBJ2-3|NA|TRBV20-1|NA
TGCAGTGCTTCTCAGACCGGCACAGATACGCAGTATTTT
CSASQTGTDTQYF
>TRBJ2-3|few|TRBV20-1|NA
TGCAGTGATGTACAAACAGATACGCAGTATTTT
CSDVQTDTQYF
>TRBJ2-6|few|TRBV2|NA
TGTGCCAGCCTAACCATGGCTGGGGCCAACGTCCTGACTTTC
CASLTMAGANVLTF
>TRBJ2-5|NA|TRBV5-1|NA
TGCGCCAGCAGGGGAGGCGCCATTCAAGAGACCCAGTACTTC
CASRGGAIQETQYF
>TRBJ2-7|NA|TRBV20-1|NA
TGCAGTGCTAGTCGCGCCCGCGTAGGGGGTTCCTACGAGCAGTACTTC
CSASRARVGGSYEQYF
>TRBJ2-1|NA|TRBV7-2|TRBD2
TGTGCCAGCAGCTTGAGGGCCGGACTAGCGGGAGTAGTGAACAATGAGCAGTTCTTC
CASSLRAGLAGVVNNEQFF
>TRBJ2-1|NA|TRBV9|TRBD2
TGTGCCAGCAGCGTAGAAGCGGGGGGGATCTACAATGAGCAGTTCTTC
CASSVEAGGIYNEQFF
>TRBJ2-7|NA|TRBV11-1|TRBD2
TGTGCCAGCTCTGGGAGGGGCCAGCTCCGCGAGCAGTACTTC
CASSGRGQLREQYF
>TRBJ2-5|once|TRBV6-2/TRBV6-3|TRBD1
TGTGCCAGCAGTTACGATTGGGACAGGGGGCGGGAGCAGTACTTC
CASSYDWDRGREQYF
>TRBJ2-1|many|TRBV6-2/TRBV6-3|NA
TGTGCCAGCAGCACCGGGAAGGAATATTCCTACAATGAGCAGTTCTTC
CASSTGKEYSYNEQFF
>TRBJ1-5|NA|TRBV20-1|NA
TGCAGTGTATACGGCGGGGATGGGAGCAATCAGCCCCAGCATTTT
CSVYGGDGSNQPQHF
>TRBJ2-7|NA|TRBV6-5|NA
TGTGCCAGCAGTTACTCCCGGGACGGGGCGATTGAGCAGTACTTC
CASSYSRDGAIEQYF